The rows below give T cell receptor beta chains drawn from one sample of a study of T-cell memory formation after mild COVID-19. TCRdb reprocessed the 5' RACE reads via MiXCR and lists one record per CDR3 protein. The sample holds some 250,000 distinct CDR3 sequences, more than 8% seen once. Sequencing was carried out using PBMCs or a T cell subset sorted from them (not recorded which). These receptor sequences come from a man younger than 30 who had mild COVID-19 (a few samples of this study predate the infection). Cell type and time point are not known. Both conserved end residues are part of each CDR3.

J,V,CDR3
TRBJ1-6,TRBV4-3,CASSQGEGTPLHF
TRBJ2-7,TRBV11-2,CASRRIAGGYEQYF
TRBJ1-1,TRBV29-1,CSAKGPGARTEAFF
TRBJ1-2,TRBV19,CASSTTLGRRADRTSGGYTF
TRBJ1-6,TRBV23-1,CASSTYGRLNSPLHF
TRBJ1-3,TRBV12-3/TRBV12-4,CASSRRSSGNTIYF
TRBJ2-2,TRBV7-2,CASSLLGLTNTGELFF
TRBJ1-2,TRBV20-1,CSARDGDLVNYGYTF
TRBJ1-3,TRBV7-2,CASSPGPLADTIYF
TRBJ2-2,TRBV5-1,CASSLARNGELFF
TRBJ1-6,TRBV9,CASSREGGQPLHF
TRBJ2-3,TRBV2,CASSEVPGWDTQYF
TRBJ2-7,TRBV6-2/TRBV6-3,CASSYQRGDSYEQYF
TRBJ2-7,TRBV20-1,CSARDERHATYEQYF
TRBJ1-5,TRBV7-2,CASSLLGQGSGQPQHF
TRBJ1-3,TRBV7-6,CASSLRVSAGNSGNTIYF
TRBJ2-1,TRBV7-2,CASSLGGTEVKFF
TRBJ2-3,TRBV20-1,CSVDPLSTGDTQYF
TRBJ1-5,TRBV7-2,CASSWRRHQPQHF
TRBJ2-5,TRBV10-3,CATGLAGETQYF
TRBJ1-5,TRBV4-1,CASSQVLGPRESNQPQHF
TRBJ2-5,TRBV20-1,CSASGGNQETQYF